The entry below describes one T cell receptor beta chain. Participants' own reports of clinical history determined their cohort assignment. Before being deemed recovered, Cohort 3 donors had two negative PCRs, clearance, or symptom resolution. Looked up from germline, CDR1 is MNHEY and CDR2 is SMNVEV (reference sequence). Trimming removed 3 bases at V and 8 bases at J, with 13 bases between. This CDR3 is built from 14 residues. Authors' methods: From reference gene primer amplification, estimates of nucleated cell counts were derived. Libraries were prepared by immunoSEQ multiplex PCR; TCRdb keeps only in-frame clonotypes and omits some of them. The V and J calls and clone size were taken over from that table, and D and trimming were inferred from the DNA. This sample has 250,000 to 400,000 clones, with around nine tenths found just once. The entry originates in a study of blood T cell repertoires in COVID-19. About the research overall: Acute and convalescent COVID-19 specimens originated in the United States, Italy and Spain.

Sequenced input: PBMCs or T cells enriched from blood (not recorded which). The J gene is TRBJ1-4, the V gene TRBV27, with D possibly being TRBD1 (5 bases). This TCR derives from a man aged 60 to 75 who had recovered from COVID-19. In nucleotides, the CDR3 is TGTGCCAGCAGTTTTGGGGGGGGGAGCGAAAAACTGTTTTTT. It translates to CASSFGGGSEKLFF.